This TCR beta chain was sequenced in a study of Graves' ophthalmopathy and Graves' hyperthyroidism. Study-wide findings and caveats: Ophthalmopathy progression predictions by the model showed nearly 75% specificity and about 68% sensitivity.

Germline V lookup: CDR1 MNHNY, CDR2 SVGAGI (reference sequence). V was shortened by 6 bases and J by 6 bases, with 12 bases between the two germline ends. This CDR3 has 12 amino acids. This clonotype was observed at least ten times. Its antigen is unidentified. RNA transcripts were the template, and TCR beta CDR3 regions were amplified from them. The library came from an HTBI-primed first-round RT-PCR and a second-round multiplex PCR. TCRdb called the multiplex PCR reads again in MiXCR, with one record for every CDR3 protein. Of 580,000 or so distinct CDR3 sequences in the sample, about 40% were seen once.

Sequenced: peripheral blood or thyroid tissue (not recorded which). The TCR comes from an adult man with Graves' hyperthyroidism. V gene TRBV6-6 combines with J gene TRBJ2-7; no definite D call. This chain's CDR3 is CASSSYSGEQYF. CDR3 nucleotides: TGTGCCAGCAGCTCTTACAGTGGCGAGCAGTACTTC.